Included here is one T cell receptor (beta chain) sequence, with context. Its antigen is still unknown. The data derive from a study of T cells after posttransplantation cyclophosphamide. Study-wide results and caveats: Recipient CMV seropositivity and CMV reactivation strongly tracked TRB clonality. TRB overlap between skin or GI tissue T cells and blood was limited. Later post-transplant blood repertoires were often dominated by donor CD8+ memory clones.

A marrow graft followed busulfan-fludarabine conditioning, with cyclophosphamide on days +3 and +4. The CDR3 covers 13 residues. Germline-derived CDR1 and CDR2 are MNHNS and SASEGT. V gave up 5 bases and J gave up 9 bases; unmatched junction bases: 10. The assay was immunoSEQ multiplex PCR, and TCRdb's table has in-frame clones only and misses some. The profile shows tens of thousands of clones, just under 80% of them singletons. This TCR was recovered from a female patient aged 35-55 years who received an allogeneic stem cell transplant from a related donor, was CMV-positive, and had no GVHD. Some T cells may be graft donor cells. The input for sequencing was CD4+ T cells sorted from blood, taken just over 1,900 days after a stem cell transplant with posttransplant cyclophosphamide. The rearrangement links TRBV6-1 to TRBJ2-7; TRBD1 agrees at 7 bases. The CDR3: CASSRERNRGQYF. CDR3 nucleotide sequence: TGTGCCAGCAGTCGAGAACGAAACAGGGGGCAGTACTTC.